A selection of T cell receptor beta chains follows, all from one sample in a study of blood T cell repertoires in COVID-19. The table came from immunoSEQ multiplex PCR; TCRdb's copy has only in-frame clones and leaves some out. There are about 280,000 clones in the sample; around 85% occur only once, and 2.5% to 3% lies in the top ten. The source material was PBMCs or T cells enriched from blood (not recorded which). These receptors all stem from a woman in her forties or fifties who had recovered from COVID-19. Each CDR3 is given with its conserved first and last residue. D genes are given only for firm matches. Only some rows state a clone size, as once, few, many or a class for expanded clones.

j_call: TRBJ2-5; d_call: .; clone_size: .; v_call: TRBV20-1; cdr3_aa: CSASQRQETQYF; cdr3_nt: TGCAGTGCTAGTCAGCGCCAAGAGACCCAGTACTTC
j_call: TRBJ1-1; d_call: TRBD1; clone_size: .; v_call: TRBV12-3/TRBV12-4; cdr3_aa: CASMFGQGRKAFF; cdr3_nt: TGTGCCAGCATGTTTGGACAGGGCCGAAAGGCTTTCTTT
j_call: TRBJ2-1; d_call: TRBD1; clone_size: few; v_call: TRBV2; cdr3_aa: CASSLLSRQGNEQFF; cdr3_nt: TGTGCCAGCAGTCTCTTATCCCGACAGGGAAATGAGCAGTTCTTC
j_call: TRBJ2-1; d_call: .; clone_size: .; v_call: TRBV30; cdr3_aa: CAWNAYSNEQFF; cdr3_nt: TGTGCCTGGAACGCCTACTCTAATGAGCAGTTCTTC
j_call: TRBJ1-2; d_call: TRBD1; clone_size: .; v_call: TRBV14; cdr3_aa: CASSPRGRTGAAGYTF; cdr3_nt: TGTGCCAGCAGCCCAAGAGGTCGGACAGGGGCAGCTGGCTACACCTTC
j_call: TRBJ1-2; d_call: .; clone_size: few; v_call: TRBV9; cdr3_aa: CASGGARFGYTF; cdr3_nt: TGTGCCAGCGGCGGGGCGCGCTTTGGCTACACCTTC
j_call: TRBJ1-4; d_call: TRBD1; clone_size: .; v_call: TRBV9; cdr3_aa: CASSVDRGRSEKLFF; cdr3_nt: TGTGCCAGCAGCGTAGATAGGGGGCGGAGTGAAAAACTGTTTTTT
j_call: TRBJ2-1; d_call: .; clone_size: .; v_call: TRBV12-3/TRBV12-4; cdr3_aa: CASSPQYNEQFF; cdr3_nt: TGTGCCAGCAGCCCCCAGTACAATGAGCAGTTCTTC
j_call: TRBJ1-2; d_call: TRBD1; clone_size: .; v_call: TRBV12-3/TRBV12-4; cdr3_aa: CASSEVRGHGYTF; cdr3_nt: TGTGCCAGCAGTGAGGTTAGGGGGCATGGCTACACCTTC
j_call: TRBJ1-1; d_call: TRBD1; clone_size: .; v_call: TRBV28; cdr3_aa: CASRLWTGNTEAFF; cdr3_nt: TGTGCCAGCAGACTCTGGACAGGGAACACTGAAGCTTTCTTT
j_call: TRBJ1-1; d_call: .; clone_size: once; v_call: TRBV19; cdr3_aa: CATRLNPMNTEAFF; cdr3_nt: TGTGCCACCCGACTGAACCCTATGAACACTGAAGCTTTCTTT
j_call: TRBJ2-5; d_call: .; clone_size: .; v_call: TRBV12-5; cdr3_aa: CASGPGSYQETQYF; cdr3_nt: TGTGCTAGTGGCCCAGGCTCGTACCAAGAGACCCAGTACTTC
j_call: TRBJ2-7; d_call: .; clone_size: .; v_call: TRBV6-5; cdr3_aa: CASSYRLGFSYEQYF; cdr3_nt: TGTGCCAGCAGTTACCGACTAGGGTTCTCCTACGAGCAGTACTTC
j_call: TRBJ1-1; d_call: TRBD1; clone_size: .; v_call: TRBV28; cdr3_aa: CASIDRGRNTEAFF; cdr3_nt: TGTGCCAGCATCGACAGGGGGAGGAACACTGAAGCTTTCTTT
j_call: TRBJ1-2; d_call: .; clone_size: once; v_call: TRBV10-1; cdr3_aa: CASSEGSGDGYTF; cdr3_nt: TGCGCCAGCAGTGAGGGCTCCGGAGATGGCTACACCTTC
j_call: TRBJ2-7; d_call: .; clone_size: once; v_call: TRBV5-1; cdr3_aa: CASSRTVTETYEQYF; cdr3_nt: TGCGCCAGCAGCCGAACAGTGACGGAAACCTACGAGCAGTACTTC
j_call: TRBJ2-7; d_call: TRBD1; clone_size: .; v_call: TRBV19; cdr3_aa: CASGSGGPREQYF; cdr3_nt: TGTGCCAGTGGGTCAGGGGGCCCTCGGGAGCAGTACTTC
j_call: TRBJ2-1; d_call: TRBD2; clone_size: .; v_call: TRBV5-1; cdr3_aa: CASSLGGTSGMNEQFF; cdr3_nt: TGCGCCAGCAGCTTGGGGGGGACTAGCGGCATGAATGAGCAGTTCTTC
j_call: TRBJ1-2; d_call: .; clone_size: .; v_call: TRBV3-1/TRBV3-2; cdr3_aa: CASSQDDQVYGYTF; cdr3_nt: TGTGCCAGCAGCCAAGACGACCAGGTCTATGGCTACACCTTC
j_call: TRBJ1-3; d_call: .; clone_size: .; v_call: TRBV7-9; cdr3_aa: CASTFEVLSGNTIYF; cdr3_nt: TGTGCCAGCACCTTCGAGGTTCTCTCTGGAAACACCATATATTTT
j_call: TRBJ2-3; d_call: .; clone_size: once; v_call: TRBV9; cdr3_aa: CASSPVSRATDTQYF; cdr3_nt: TGTGCCAGCAGCCCTGTTTCCAGGGCTACAGATACGCAGTATTTT
j_call: TRBJ1-1; d_call: .; clone_size: .; v_call: TRBV28; cdr3_aa: CASVSRDTGRGTEAFF; cdr3_nt: TGTGCCAGCGTATCTCGGGACACAGGACGGGGCACTGAAGCTTTCTTT
j_call: TRBJ2-5; d_call: .; clone_size: .; v_call: TRBV7-2; cdr3_aa: CASSKGGAILQETQYF; cdr3_nt: TGTGCCAGCAGTAAGGGGGGGGCAATACTTCAAGAGACCCAGTACTTC
j_call: TRBJ2-1; d_call: TRBD2; clone_size: .; v_call: TRBV2; cdr3_aa: CASSGGREGRNNEQFF; cdr3_nt: TGTGCCAGCAGTGGTGGGCGGGAGGGCCGGAACAATGAGCAGTTCTTC
j_call: TRBJ1-3; d_call: .; clone_size: .; v_call: TRBV30; cdr3_aa: CAWSVHSSGNTIYF; cdr3_nt: TGTGCCTGGAGTGTACACAGCTCTGGAAACACCATATATTTT
j_call: TRBJ2-3; d_call: .; clone_size: .; v_call: TRBV21-1; cdr3_aa: CASSKKYPSGGITDTQYF; cdr3_nt: TGTGCCAGCAGCAAAAAGTATCCCTCAGGGGGTATTACAGATACGCAGTATTTT
j_call: TRBJ2-4; d_call: .; clone_size: .; v_call: TRBV7-8; cdr3_aa: CASSGGGTGDIQYF; cdr3_nt: TGTGCCAGCAGCGGAGGAGGGACGGGGGACATTCAGTACTTC